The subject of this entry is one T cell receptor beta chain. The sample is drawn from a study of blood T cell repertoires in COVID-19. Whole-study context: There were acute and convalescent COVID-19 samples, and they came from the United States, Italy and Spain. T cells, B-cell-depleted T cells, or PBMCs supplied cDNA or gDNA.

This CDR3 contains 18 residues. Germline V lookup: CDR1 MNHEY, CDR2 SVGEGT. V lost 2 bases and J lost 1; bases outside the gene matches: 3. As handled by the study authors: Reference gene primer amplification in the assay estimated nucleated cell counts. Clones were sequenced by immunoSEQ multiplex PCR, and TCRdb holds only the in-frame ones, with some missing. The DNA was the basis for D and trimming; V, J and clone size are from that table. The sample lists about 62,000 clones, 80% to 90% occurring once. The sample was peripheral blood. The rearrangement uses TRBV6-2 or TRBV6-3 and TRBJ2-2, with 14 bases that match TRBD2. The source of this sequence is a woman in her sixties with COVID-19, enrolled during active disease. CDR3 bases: TGTGCCAGCAGTTACAGACTAGCGGGAGGGCGGAACACCGGGGAGCTGTTTTTT. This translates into CASSYRLAGGRNTGELFF.